The TCR beta chain described here comes from a study of T cell repertoires in cytomegalovirus infection. TCRdb re-called the reads with MiXCR, one entry per CDR3 protein. This table has about 900,000 distinct CDR3 sequences, less than 40% appearing once. The V end was cut by 4 bases, the J end by 5 bases, with 12 bases between. Germline lookup yields CDR1 SGHDT and CDR2 YYEEEE. The CDR3 length is 13 residues. About this clonotype: The antigen remains unidentified.

The material was cultured CD8+ T cells from PBMCs, obtained from culture after CMV antigen stimulation. The gene calls are TRBV5-6 and TRBJ1-2, with a weak D call TRBD1 (6 bases). This clonotype originated in a human donor in good health (CMV status not recorded). Some clones in this sample may be carry-over from other donors' samples. This CDR3 is CASSRDTGYGYTF. The CDR3 nucleotides read TGTGCCAGCAGCCGGGACACGGGATATGGCTACACCTTC.